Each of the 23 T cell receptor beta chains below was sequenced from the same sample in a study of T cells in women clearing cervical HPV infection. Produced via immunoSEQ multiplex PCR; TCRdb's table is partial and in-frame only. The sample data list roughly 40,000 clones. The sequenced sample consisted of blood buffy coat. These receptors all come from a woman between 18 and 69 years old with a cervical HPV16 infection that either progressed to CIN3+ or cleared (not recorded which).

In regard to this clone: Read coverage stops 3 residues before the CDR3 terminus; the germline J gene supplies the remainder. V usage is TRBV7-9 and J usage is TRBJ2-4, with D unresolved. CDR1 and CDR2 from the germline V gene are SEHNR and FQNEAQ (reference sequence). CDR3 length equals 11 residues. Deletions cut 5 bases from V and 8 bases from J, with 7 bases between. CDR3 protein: CASSRQDIQYF. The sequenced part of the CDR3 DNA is TGTGCCAGCAGCCGACAAGACATT.

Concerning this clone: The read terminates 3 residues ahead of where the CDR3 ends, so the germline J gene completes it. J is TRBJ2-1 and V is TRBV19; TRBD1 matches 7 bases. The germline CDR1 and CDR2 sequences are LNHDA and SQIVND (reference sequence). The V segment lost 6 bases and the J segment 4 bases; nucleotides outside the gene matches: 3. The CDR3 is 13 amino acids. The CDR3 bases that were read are TGTGCCAGTAGGATGACAGGGTACAATGAG. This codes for CASRMTGYNE. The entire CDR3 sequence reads CASRMTGYNEQFF.

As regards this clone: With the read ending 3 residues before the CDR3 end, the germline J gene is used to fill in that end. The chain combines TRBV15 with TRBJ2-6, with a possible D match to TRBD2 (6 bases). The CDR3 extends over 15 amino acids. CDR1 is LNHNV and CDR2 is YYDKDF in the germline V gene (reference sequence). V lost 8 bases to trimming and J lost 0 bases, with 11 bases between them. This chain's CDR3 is CATAPGGSGANVLTF. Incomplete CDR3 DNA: TGTGCCACCGCGCCCGGGGGCTCTGGGGCCAACGTC.

The sequenced part of the CDR3 DNA is TGTGCCAGCAGCCCAGGGGGACAGGGGACCTACGAG. Amino acids: CASSPGGQGTYE. The full CDR3 protein is CASSPGGQGTYEQYF. The chain employs TRBV14 and TRBJ2-7, with 10 bases aligning to TRBD1. The read comes to an end 3 residues before the CDR3 does, leaving the germline J gene to fill in the end. Unmatched junction bases numbered 5, after V lost 4 bases and J lost 2 bases. The CDR3 loop spans 15 amino acids. Germline CDR1 reads SGHDN; CDR2 reads FVKESK.

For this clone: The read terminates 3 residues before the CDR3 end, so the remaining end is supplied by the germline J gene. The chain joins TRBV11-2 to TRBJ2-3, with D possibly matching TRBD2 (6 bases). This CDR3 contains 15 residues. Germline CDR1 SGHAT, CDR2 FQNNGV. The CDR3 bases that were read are TGTGCCAGCAGCTTAGAACTAGCAGAGGGAGAGACG. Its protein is CASSLELAEGET. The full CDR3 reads CASSLELAEGETQYF. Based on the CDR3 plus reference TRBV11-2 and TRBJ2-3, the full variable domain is EAGVAQSPRYKIIEKRQSVAFWCNPISGHATLYWYQQILGQGPKLLIQFQNNGVVDDSQLPKDRFSAERLKGVDSTLKIQPAKLEDSAVYLCASSLELAEGETQYFGPGTRLTVL.

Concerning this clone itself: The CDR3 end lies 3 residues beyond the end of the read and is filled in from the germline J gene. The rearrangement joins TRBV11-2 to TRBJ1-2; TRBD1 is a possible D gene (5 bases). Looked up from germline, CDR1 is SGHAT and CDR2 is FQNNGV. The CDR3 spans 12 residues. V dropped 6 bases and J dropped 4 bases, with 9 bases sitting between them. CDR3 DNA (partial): TGTGCCAGCAGGGGGCAAAGCTATGGC. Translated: CASRGQSYG. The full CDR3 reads CASRGQSYGYTF.

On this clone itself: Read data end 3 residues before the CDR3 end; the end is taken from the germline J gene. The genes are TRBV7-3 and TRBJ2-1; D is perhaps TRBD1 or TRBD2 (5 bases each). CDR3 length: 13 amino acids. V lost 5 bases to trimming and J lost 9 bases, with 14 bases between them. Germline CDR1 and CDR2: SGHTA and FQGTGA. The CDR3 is CASSLQQRGEQFF. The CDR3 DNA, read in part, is TGTGCCAGCAGCCTCCAACAGAGGGGTGAG.

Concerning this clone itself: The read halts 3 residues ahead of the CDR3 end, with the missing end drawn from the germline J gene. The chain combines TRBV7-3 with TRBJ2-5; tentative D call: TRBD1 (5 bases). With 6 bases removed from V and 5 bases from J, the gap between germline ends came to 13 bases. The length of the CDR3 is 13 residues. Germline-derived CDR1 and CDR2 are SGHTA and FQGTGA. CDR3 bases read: TGTGCCAGCAGTCCAGGGATAAGGGAGACC. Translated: CASSPGIRET. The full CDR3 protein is CASSPGIRETQYF.

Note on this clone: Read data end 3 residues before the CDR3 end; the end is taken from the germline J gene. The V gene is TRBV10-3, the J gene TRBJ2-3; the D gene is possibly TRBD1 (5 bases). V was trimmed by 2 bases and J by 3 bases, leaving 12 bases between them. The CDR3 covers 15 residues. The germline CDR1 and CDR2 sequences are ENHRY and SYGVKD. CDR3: CAISEERQWTDTQYF. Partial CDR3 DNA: TGTGCCATCAGTGAGGAAAGACAGTGGACAGATACG.

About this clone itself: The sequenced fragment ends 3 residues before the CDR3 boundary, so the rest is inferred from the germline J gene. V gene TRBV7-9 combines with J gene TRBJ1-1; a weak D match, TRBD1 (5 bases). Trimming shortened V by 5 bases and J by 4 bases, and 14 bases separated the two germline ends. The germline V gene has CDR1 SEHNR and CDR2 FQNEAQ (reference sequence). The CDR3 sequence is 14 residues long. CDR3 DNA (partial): TGTGCCAGCAGCATCTCAGGGTCGATCACTGAA. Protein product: CASSISGSITE. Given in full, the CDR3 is CASSISGSITEAFF.

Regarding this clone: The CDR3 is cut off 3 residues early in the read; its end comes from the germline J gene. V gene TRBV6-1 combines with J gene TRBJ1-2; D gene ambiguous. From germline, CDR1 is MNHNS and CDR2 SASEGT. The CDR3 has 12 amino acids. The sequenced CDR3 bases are TGTGCCAGCAGTGAACAGTATTACGAG. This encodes CASSEQYYE. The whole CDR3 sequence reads CASSEQYYEYTF.

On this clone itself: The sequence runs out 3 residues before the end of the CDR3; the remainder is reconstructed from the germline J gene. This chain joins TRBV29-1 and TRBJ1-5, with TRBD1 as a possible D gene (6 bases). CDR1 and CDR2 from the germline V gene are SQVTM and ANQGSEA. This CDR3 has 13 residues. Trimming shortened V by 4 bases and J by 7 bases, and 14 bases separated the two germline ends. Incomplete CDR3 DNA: TGCAGCGTTGCTCAGGGGCCGGGGCAGCCC. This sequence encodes CSVAQGPGQP. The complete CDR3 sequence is CSVAQGPGQPQHF.

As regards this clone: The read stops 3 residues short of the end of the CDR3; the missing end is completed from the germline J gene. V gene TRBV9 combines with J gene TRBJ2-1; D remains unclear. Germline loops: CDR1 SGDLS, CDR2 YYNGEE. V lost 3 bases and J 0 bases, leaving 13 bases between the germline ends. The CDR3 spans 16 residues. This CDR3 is CASSEVPRSSYNEQFF. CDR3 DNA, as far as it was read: TGTGCCAGCAGCGAGGTACCGCGGAGCTCCTACAATGAG.

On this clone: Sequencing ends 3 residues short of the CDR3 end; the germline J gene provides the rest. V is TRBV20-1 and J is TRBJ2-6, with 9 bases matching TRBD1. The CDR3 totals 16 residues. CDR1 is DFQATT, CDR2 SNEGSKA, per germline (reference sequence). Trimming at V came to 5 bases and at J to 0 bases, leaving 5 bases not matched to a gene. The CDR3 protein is CSAGGTGSSGANVLTF. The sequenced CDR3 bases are TGCAGTGCTGGCGGGACAGGGTCCTCTGGGGCCAACGTC.

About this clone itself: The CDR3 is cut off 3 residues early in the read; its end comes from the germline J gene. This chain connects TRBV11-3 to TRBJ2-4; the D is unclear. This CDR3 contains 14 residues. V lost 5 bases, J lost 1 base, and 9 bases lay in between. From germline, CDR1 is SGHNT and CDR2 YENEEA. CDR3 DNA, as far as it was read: TGTGCCAGCAGCGAAGGTCCCGCCAAAAACATT. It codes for CASSEGPAKNI. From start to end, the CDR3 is CASSEGPAKNIQYF.

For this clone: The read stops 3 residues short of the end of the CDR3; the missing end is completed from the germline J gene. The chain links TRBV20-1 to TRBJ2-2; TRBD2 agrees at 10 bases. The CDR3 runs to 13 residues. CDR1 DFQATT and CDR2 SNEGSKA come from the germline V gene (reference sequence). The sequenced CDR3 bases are TGCAGTGCTAGGCAGGCTAGCGGGAGAGAG. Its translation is CSARQASGRE. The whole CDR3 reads CSARQASGRELFF.

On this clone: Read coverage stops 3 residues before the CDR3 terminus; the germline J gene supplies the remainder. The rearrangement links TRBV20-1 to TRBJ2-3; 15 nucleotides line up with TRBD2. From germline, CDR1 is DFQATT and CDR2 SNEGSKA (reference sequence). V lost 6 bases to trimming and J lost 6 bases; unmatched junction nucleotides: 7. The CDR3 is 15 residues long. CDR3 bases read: TGCAGTGCCTCGGGACTAGCGGGAGGTGGGGATACG. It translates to CSASGLAGGGDT. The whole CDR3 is CSASGLAGGGDTQYF.

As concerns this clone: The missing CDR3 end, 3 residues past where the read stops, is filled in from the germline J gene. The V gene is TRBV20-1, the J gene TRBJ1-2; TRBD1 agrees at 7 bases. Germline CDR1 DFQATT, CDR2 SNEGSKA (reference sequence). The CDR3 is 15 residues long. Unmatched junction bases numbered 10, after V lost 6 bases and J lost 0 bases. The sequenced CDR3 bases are TGCAGTGCGGGGCCGGGACAGCTAGCTAACTATGGC. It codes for CSAGPGQLANYG. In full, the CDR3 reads CSAGPGQLANYGYTF.

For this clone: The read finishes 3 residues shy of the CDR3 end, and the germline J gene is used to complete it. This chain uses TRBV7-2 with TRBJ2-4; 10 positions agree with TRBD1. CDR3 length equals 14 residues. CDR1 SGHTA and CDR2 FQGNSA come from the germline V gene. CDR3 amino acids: CASRRGQGGRGQYF. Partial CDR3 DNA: TGTGCCAGCAGGAGAGGACAGGGGGGCCGCGGT.

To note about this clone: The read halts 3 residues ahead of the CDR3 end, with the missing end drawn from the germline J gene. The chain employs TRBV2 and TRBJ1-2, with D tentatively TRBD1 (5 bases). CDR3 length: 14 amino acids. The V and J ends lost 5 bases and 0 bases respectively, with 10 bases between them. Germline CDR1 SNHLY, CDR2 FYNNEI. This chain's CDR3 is CASSQARANYGYTF. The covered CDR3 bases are TGTGCCAGCAGTCAGGCCAGGGCTAACTATGGC.

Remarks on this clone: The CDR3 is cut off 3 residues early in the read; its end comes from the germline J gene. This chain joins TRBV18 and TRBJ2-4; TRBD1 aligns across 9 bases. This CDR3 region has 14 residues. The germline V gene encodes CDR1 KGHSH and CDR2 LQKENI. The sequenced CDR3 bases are TGTGCCAGCTCACCTTACCGGACAGGGGATGGT. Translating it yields CASSPYRTGDG. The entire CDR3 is CASSPYRTGDGQYF.

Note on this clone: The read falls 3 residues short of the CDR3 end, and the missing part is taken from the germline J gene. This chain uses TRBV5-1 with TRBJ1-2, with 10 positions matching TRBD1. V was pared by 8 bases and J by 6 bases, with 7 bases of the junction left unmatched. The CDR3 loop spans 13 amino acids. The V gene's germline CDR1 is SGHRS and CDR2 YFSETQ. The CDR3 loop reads CASSTGGADGYTF. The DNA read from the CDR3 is TGCGCCAGTTCGACAGGGGGCGCGGATGGC.

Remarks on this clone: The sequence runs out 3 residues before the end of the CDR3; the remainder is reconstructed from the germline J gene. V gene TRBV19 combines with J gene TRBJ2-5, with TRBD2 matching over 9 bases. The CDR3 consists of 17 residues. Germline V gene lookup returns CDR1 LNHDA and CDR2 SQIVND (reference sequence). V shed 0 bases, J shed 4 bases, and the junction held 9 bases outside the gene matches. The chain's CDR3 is CASSIDNAGGPGETQYF. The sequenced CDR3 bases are TGTGCCAGTAGTATAGATAACGCGGGGGGGCCCGGAGAGACC.